The 23 T cell receptor beta chains presented below share a single source sample, sequenced in a study of CD8 T cells in Susac syndrome. It was with random hexamers that 0.5 to 1 ug RNA was reverse transcribed. TCRdb reprocessed the immunoSEQ multiplex PCR reads with MiXCR, giving one entry per CDR3 protein. The data contain approximately 200,000 distinct CDR3 sequences, almost 96% of them singletons. The sample taken for sequencing was CD4+ T cells from PBMCs. The source is a human donor with multiple sclerosis.

The rearrangement uses TRBV30 and TRBJ1-2; D remains unclear. This CDR3 spans 15 amino acids. CDR1 is GTSNPN, CDR2 SVGIG, per germline (reference sequence). V lost 1 base and J 4 bases, leaving 16 bases between the germline ends. CDR3 nucleotides: TGTGCCTGGAGTGCCACCCAAACACCGCTCTATGGCTACACCTTC. Translated: CAWSATQTPLYGYTF.

J is TRBJ1-1 and V is TRBV9; no clear D. V lost 3 bases and J 3 bases, leaving 9 bases between the germline ends. Germline-derived CDR1 and CDR2 are SGDLS and YYNGEE. The CDR3 is 13 amino acids. CDR3 DNA: TGTGCCAGCAGCGCCCGGTTGGACACTGAAGCTTTCTTT. Protein sequence: CASSARLDTEAFF.

The rearrangement uses TRBV9 and TRBJ2-1; D remains ambiguous. Trimming removed 0 bases at V and 5 bases at J, with 6 bases between. Germline V gives CDR1 SGDLS, CDR2 YYNGEE. The CDR3 length is 13 residues. CDR3 nucleotides: TGTGCCAGCAGCGTAGAACCCGACAATGAGCAGTTCTTC. Amino acid sequence: CASSVEPDNEQFF.

This chain connects TRBV12-3 or TRBV12-4 to TRBJ1-2, with D tentatively TRBD1 (6 bases). V lost 6 bases, J lost 0 bases, and 14 bases lay in between. The CDR3 is made up of 15 amino acids. The CDR3 region is CASSRGGSTNYGYTF. CDR3 DNA: TGTGCCAGCAGCCGAGGGGGGAGCACTAACTATGGCTACACCTTC.

This clonotype was counted a single time. The V gene is TRBV30, the J gene TRBJ2-7; D remains ambiguous. The V end was cut by 3 bases, the J end by 2 bases, with 14 bases between. Germline V gene data show CDR1 as GTSNPN and CDR2 as SVGIG (reference sequence). The CDR3 is 14 residues long. The CDR3 DNA follows: TGTGCCTGGAGAGCTCCGGGTGAAACCTACGAGCAGTACTTC. Translated, it gives CAWRAPGETYEQYF.

V usage is TRBV19 and J usage is TRBJ1-5; TRBD1 agrees at 9 bases. There are 15 residues in the CDR3. The V gene's germline CDR1 is LNHDA and CDR2 SQIVND (reference sequence). Trimming at V came to 9 bases and at J to 6 bases, leaving 12 bases not matched to a gene. In DNA, the CDR3 is TGTGCCAGAGGCCGAGGGGACAGGGTTCGTCAGCCCCAGCATTTT. Translation gives CARGRGDRVRQPQHF.

This rearrangement joins TRBV29-1 to TRBJ1-4; 9 nucleotides line up with TRBD1. J lost 7 bases, V lost 7 bases, and 7 bases had no gene match. This CDR3 spans 13 amino acids. The germline V gene has CDR1 SQVTM and CDR2 ANQGSEA. The DNA of the CDR3 is TGCAGCGCCAGGACAGGGGTAGTTGAAAAACTGTTTTTT. Translating it yields CSARTGVVEKLFF.

The chain recombines TRBV20-1 with TRBJ1-1; 7 nucleotides align to TRBD1. J was trimmed by 0 bases and V by 4 bases; bases with no gene match: 11. Germline CDR1 DFQATT, CDR2 SNEGSKA (reference sequence). The CDR3 runs to 16 residues. CDR3 coding DNA: TGCAGTGCTATGCCTCACCCAGGGGGAATGAACACTGAAGCTTTCTTT. Encoded protein: CSAMPHPGGMNTEAFF.

The rearrangement links TRBV6-5 to TRBJ2-7, with TRBD2 as a possible D gene (6 bases). The CDR3 spans 14 residues. Germline V lookup: CDR1 MNHEY, CDR2 SVGAGI. With 6 bases removed from V and 0 bases from J, the gap between germline ends came to 12 bases. CDR3 DNA sequence: TGTGCCAGCAGCCGACTAGGCCCCTCCTACGAGCAGTACTTC. Its translation is CASSRLGPSYEQYF.

This rearrangement joins TRBV12-5 to TRBJ1-2, with 8 bases aligning to TRBD1. This CDR3 region has 17 residues. Trimming removed 0 bases from V and 2 bases from J; junction bases left unmatched: 8. The germline V gene has CDR1 LGHNT and CDR2 FRNRAP. CDR3 nucleotide sequence: TGTGCTAGTGGTTTGGTCCTATCCCGACAGGGGAACTATGGCTACACCTTC. Its protein product is CASGLVLSRQGNYGYTF.

This chain's CDR3 is CASSLRDYNEQFF. DNA for the CDR3: TGTGCCAGCAGTTTGAGGGACTACAATGAGCAGTTCTTC. V and J are TRBV27 and TRBJ2-1, with D tentatively TRBD2 (5 bases). Germline assignment: CDR1 MNHEY and CDR2 SMNVEV (reference sequence). The CDR3 extends over 13 amino acids. V gave up 3 bases and J gave up 3 bases, with 6 bases separating them.

The J gene is TRBJ2-3, the V gene TRBV30; 11 bases match TRBD2. V gave up 2 bases and J gave up 1 base; unmatched junction bases: 2. The CDR3 runs to 15 residues. The germline V gene encodes CDR1 GTSNPN and CDR2 SVGIG (reference sequence). DNA for the CDR3: TGTGCCTGGAGTACGGGACTAGCGGGCACAGATACGCAGTATTTT. Protein: CAWSTGLAGTDTQYF.

The rearrangement uses TRBV5-4 and TRBJ2-1; D is uncertain. CDR3 size: 14 residues. V gave up 2 bases and J gave up 5 bases, with 11 bases separating them. Germline V gives CDR1 SGHNT, CDR2 YYREEE (reference sequence). The DNA of the CDR3 is TGTGCCAGCAGCTTCGGCCCTACGAACAATGAGCAGTTCTTC. It translates to CASSFGPTNNEQFF.

The CDR3 DNA reads as TGTGCCAGCAGCTTGATGGCTTATAGCAATCAGCCCCAGCATTTT. Translated: CASSLMAYSNQPQHF. The rearrangement joins TRBV5-6 to TRBJ1-5; D ambiguous. Trimming took 1 base from V and 0 from J, leaving 8 bases between them. CDR1 and CDR2 (germline): SGHDT, YYEEEE. The CDR3 has 15 residues.

The V call is TRBV3-1, the J call TRBJ1-2; D not resolved. V lost 3 bases and J 5 bases, leaving 4 bases between the germline ends. This CDR3 has 11 residues. Looked up from germline, CDR1 is LGHDT and CDR2 is YNNKEL (reference sequence). CDR3 sequence reads: CASSQGYGYTF. CDR3 bases: TGTGCCAGCAGCCAGGGGTATGGCTACACCTTC.

The chain has TRBV29-1 and TRBJ2-3, with a tentative D call TRBD1 (5 bases). V gave up 1 base and J gave up 0 bases, with 14 bases separating them. CDR3 length: 16 amino acids. Germline CDR1 SQVTM, CDR2 ANQGSEA. CDR3: CSVEGLTEESTDTQYF. The CDR3 bases are TGCAGCGTTGAAGGGCTGACAGAGGAGAGCACAGATACGCAGTATTTT.

The genes are TRBV20-1 and TRBJ2-3; 14 bases are a match to TRBD2. Germline trimming cut 6 bases from V and 3 bases from J; bases unmatched to any gene: 5. Germline V gives CDR1 DFQATT, CDR2 SNEGSKA (reference sequence). This CDR3 comprises 15 residues. The CDR3 DNA sequence: TGCAGTGCCCAACGACTAGCGGGGGGGACAGATACGCAGTATTTT. Amino acids: CSAQRLAGGTDTQYF.

The V and J genes are TRBV3-1 and TRBJ1-1, with no clear D. This CDR3 region has 16 residues. The germline gives CDR1 LGHDT, CDR2 YNNKEL (reference sequence). V shed 5 bases and J shed 0 bases, with 16 bases lying between them. The CDR3 loop is CASSSPGGPMNTEAFF. The CDR3 DNA is TGTGCCAGCAGCTCACCCGGAGGTCCAATGAACACTGAAGCTTTCTTT.

The V call is TRBV5-1, the J call TRBJ1-1; D possibly corresponds to TRBD1 (6 bases). V was trimmed by 6 bases and J by 1 base, leaving 10 bases between them. Looked up from germline, CDR1 is SGHRS and CDR2 is YFSETQ. CDR3 length: 13 residues. In DNA form, the CDR3 reads TGCGCCAGCACCAGGGGCGGGAACACTGAAGCTTTCTTT. This sequence encodes CASTRGGNTEAFF.

Written as DNA, the CDR3 is TGTGCCTGGGCAAGAAGTAGTGGCAATCAGCCCCAGCATTTT. Its protein is CAWARSSGNQPQHF. The chain links TRBV30 to TRBJ1-5, with D hard to call. The CDR3 contains 14 residues. The V end lost 5 bases, the J end lost 2 bases, and 13 bases lay between the germline ends. Germline V gene data show CDR1 as GTSNPN and CDR2 as SVGIG (reference sequence).

V gene TRBV20-1 combines with J gene TRBJ2-7, with 8 bases aligning to TRBD2. Germline V lookup: CDR1 DFQATT, CDR2 SNEGSKA (reference sequence). The J segment lost 1 base and the V segment lost 5 bases, leaving 7 bases of the junction unmatched. This CDR3 spans 14 amino acids. CDR3 loop: CSAYERGWSYEQYF. The DNA of the CDR3 is TGCAGTGCTTACGAGCGGGGGTGGTCCTACGAGCAGTACTTC.

The gene calls are TRBV6-1 and TRBJ2-4; 7 positions agree with TRBD2. CDR1 is MNHNS and CDR2 is SASEGT in the germline V gene. V was pared by 6 bases and J by 8 bases, with 13 bases of the junction left unmatched. The CDR3 covers 15 residues. The CDR3 reads CASRPGGDYWDIQYF. CDR3 in DNA: TGTGCCAGCAGGCCGGGCGGGGACTACTGGGACATTCAGTACTTC.

The V and J genes are TRBV7-2 and TRBJ2-7; 10 bases align to TRBD2. The CDR3 totals 14 residues. Losses at the gene ends were 6 bases for V and 4 bases for J; bases not matched to a gene: 6. Germline CDR1 and CDR2: SGHTA and FQGNSA. The CDR3 nucleotides read TGTGCCAGCAGTCCGGGACTAGCGACATACGAGCAGTACTTC. It translates to CASSPGLATYEQYF.